This TCR beta chain comes out of a study of beta chain features in type 1 diabetes. Study-wide results and limits: In every one of the four CD4+ subsets, TCRB CDR3s were moderately but significantly shorter in Type 1 diabetes patients.

This clone has only a few counts. The antigen is unknown. This CDR3 contains 13 residues. V was pared by 5 bases and J by 4 bases, with 3 bases of the junction left unmatched. Germline V gives CDR1 LNHDA, CDR2 SQIVND (reference sequence). Isolated RNA was reverse transcribed in full, so expressed TCRB transcripts were sequenced. Profiled with immunoSEQ multiplex PCR; TCRdb holds only in-frame clones, not every one. The sample carries about 160,000 clones, 9% recorded once. The chain is built from TRBV19 and TRBJ2-7, with 9 nucleotides matching TRBD2. Material for sequencing was central memory CD4+ T cells from blood. The TCR sequence derives from a woman in her twenties or thirties with type 1 diabetes. CDR3 loop: CASSPSGKYEQYF. CDR3 DNA sequence: TGTGCCAGTAGTCCTAGCGGGAAATACGAGCAGTACTTC.